The 4 T cell receptor beta chains listed next were all sequenced from one sample in a study of blood T cell repertoires in COVID-19. Sequencing was performed with immunoSEQ multiplex PCR; in TCRdb, only in-frame clones are kept and a portion is missing. The sample contains roughly 99,000 clones, approximately 90% of which appear only once. The sequenced sample consisted of peripheral blood. The origin of the receptors is a man aged 50 to 60 with active or convalescent COVID-19.

The rearrangement links TRBV5-1 to TRBJ2-1, with D possibly TRBD2 on 5 matching bases. The CDR3 has 16 amino acids. The ends were cut back, 2 bases at V and 3 bases at J, with 15 bases in the middle. Germline V gene lookup returns CDR1 SGHRS and CDR2 YFSETQ. CDR3 coding DNA: TGCGCCAGCAGCTTTGAGGGAGTTTTGGGCTACAATGAGCAGTTCTTC. It translates to CASSFEGVLGYNEQFF.

V usage is TRBV4-3 and J usage is TRBJ2-1, with 8 nucleotides matching TRBD2. V was pared by 1 base and J by 7 bases, with 9 bases of the junction left unmatched. CDR1 is LGHNA, CDR2 YSLEER, per germline. The CDR3 spans 16 residues. CDR3 coding DNA: TGCGCCAGCAGCCAAGCTCGGGAGGGCAGTTGGAATGAGCAGTTCTTC. The encoded protein is CASSQAREGSWNEQFF.

The chain employs TRBV29-1 and TRBJ2-1; D may be TRBD1 (5 bases). Trimming removed 2 bases at V and 8 bases at J, with 28 bases between. This CDR3 comprises 18 residues. From germline, CDR1 is SQVTM and CDR2 ANQGSEA. CDR3 sequence: CSVETQVGFLSTEYEQFF. CDR3 nucleotide sequence: TGCAGCGTTGAAACACAGGTTGGGTTTTTGTCCACGGAATATGAGCAGTTCTTC.

The CDR3 bases are TGCGCCAGCAGCTTCAACCCAGGGAACAATGAGCAGTTCTTC. It translates to CASSFNPGNNEQFF. The rearrangement links TRBV5-1 to TRBJ2-1; D perhaps matches TRBD1 (5 bases). Germline lookup yields CDR1 SGHRS and CDR2 YFSETQ. Deletions cut 2 bases from V and 5 bases from J, with 11 bases between. The CDR3 totals 14 residues.